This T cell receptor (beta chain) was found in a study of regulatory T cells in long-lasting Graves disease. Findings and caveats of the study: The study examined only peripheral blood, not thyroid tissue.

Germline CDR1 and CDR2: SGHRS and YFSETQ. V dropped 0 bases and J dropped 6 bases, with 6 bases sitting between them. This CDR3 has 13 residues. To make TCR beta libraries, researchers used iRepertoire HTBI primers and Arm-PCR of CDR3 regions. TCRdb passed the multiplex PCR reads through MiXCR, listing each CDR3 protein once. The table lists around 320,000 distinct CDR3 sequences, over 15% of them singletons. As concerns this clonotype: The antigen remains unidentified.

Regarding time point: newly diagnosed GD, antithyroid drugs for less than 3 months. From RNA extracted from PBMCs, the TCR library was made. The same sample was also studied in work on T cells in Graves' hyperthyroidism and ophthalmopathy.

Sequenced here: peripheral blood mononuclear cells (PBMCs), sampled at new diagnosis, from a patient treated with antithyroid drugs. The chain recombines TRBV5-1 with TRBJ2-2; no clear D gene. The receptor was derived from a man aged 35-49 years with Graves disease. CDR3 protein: CASSLEPSGELFF. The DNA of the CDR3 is TGCGCCAGCAGCTTGGAGCCGTCCGGGGAGCTGTTTTTT.